The 5 T cell receptor beta chains presented below share a single source sample, sequenced in a study of vaccination effects on CD4 cells after COVID-19. The protocol was immunoSEQ multiplex PCR, while the TCRdb copy is restricted to in-frame clones and leaves out a portion. The table lists more than 13,000 clones, 65% to 75% of them singletons. Antigen specificity for these receptors is unknown. Expansion of antigen-specific CD4+ T cells with viral peptide pools was carried out by the ViraFEST assay before sequencing. Scientists isolated CD4+ T cells after a roughly 9-day culture period ended. The participants, recipients of two vaccine doses, got either BNT162b2 or mRNA-1273. This specimen consisted of CD4+ T cells from PBMCs cultured with HCoV-NL63 spike peptides, obtained after COVID-19 vaccination. Every receptor here comes from a human donor who received a COVID-19 vaccine.

This clone has just a few counts. This chain links TRBV11-2 with TRBJ2-5; D call uncertain. V was trimmed by 4 bases and J by 0 bases, leaving 3 bases between them. CDR1 is SGHAT, CDR2 FQNNGV, per germline. The CDR3 contains 12 residues. The CDR3 loop reads CASSSYQETQYF. CDR3 bases: TGTGCCAGCAGCTCGTACCAAGAGACCCAGTACTTC. Complete variable domain (other parts from reference TRBV11-2 and TRBJ2-5): EAGVAQSPRYKIIEKRQSVAFWCNPISGHATLYWYQQILGQGPKLLIQFQNNGVVDDSQLPKDRFSAERLKGVDSTLKIQPAKLEDSAVYLCASSSYQETQYFGPGTRLLVL.

The V gene is TRBV6-2 or TRBV6-3, the J gene TRBJ1-2; weak D call: TRBD1 (5 bases). V gave up 0 bases and J gave up 5 bases, with 16 bases separating them. The CDR3 has 16 amino acids. Germline assignment: CDR1 MNHEY and CDR2 SVGEGT. The CDR3 sequence: CASSYSNRRFSYGYTF. The DNA of the CDR3 is TGTGCCAGCAGTTACTCGAACAGGAGATTTAGTTATGGCTACACCTTC.

The chain links TRBV5-1 to TRBJ2-3; D remains unclear. Deletions cut 2 bases from V and 3 bases from J, with 4 bases between. CDR1 and CDR2 from the germline V gene are SGHRS and YFSETQ. The CDR3 extends over 12 amino acids. This CDR3 reads CASSFSTDTQYF. Written as DNA, the CDR3 is TGCGCCAGCAGCTTTTCGACAGATACGCAGTATTTT. Filled out from reference TRBV5-1 and TRBJ2-3, the complete variable domain reads KAGVTQTPRYLIKTRGQQVTLSCSPISGHRSVSWYQQTPGQGLQFLFEYFSETQRNKGNFPGRFSGRQFSNSRSEMNVSTLELGDSALYLCASSFSTDTQYFGPGTRLTVL.

The rearrangement uses TRBV9 and TRBJ2-5; 11 nucleotides match TRBD1. J was trimmed by 4 bases and V by 4 bases; bases with no gene match: 9. There are 16 residues in the CDR3. Germline CDR1 SGDLS, CDR2 YYNGEE. CDR3 region: CASSPRTGTGGETQYF. As DNA, the CDR3 is TGTGCCAGCAGCCCCCGCACGGGGACAGGGGGAGAGACCCAGTACTTC.

This sequence joins TRBV28 and TRBJ1-2; 7 nucleotides match TRBD1. The junction had 5 bases not matched to a gene; V was cut back by 3 bases and J by 4 bases. This CDR3 has 14 amino acids. Germline CDR1 and CDR2: MDHEN and SYDVKM. The CDR3 region has the DNA TGTGCCAGCAGTTTGTCGGGACAGATCTATGGCTACACCTTC. Translation gives CASSLSGQIYGYTF.